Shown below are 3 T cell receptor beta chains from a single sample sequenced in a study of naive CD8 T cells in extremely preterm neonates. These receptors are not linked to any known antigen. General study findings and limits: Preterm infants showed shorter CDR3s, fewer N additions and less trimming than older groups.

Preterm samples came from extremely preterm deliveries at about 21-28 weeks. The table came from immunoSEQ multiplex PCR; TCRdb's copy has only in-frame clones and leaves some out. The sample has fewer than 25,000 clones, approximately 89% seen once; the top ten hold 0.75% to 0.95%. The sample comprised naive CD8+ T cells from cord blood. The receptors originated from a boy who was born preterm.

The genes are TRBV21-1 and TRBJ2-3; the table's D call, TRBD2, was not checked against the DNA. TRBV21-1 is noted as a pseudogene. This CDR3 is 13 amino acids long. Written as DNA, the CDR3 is TGTGCCAGCAGCGGGGGGGCCACAGATACGCAGTATTTT. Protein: CASSGGATDTQYF.

The CDR3 spells CAISEPTGPQETQYF. The DNA of the CDR3 is TGTGCCATCAGTGAACCGACAGGGCCCCAAGAGACCCAGTACTTC. The V gene is TRBV10-3, the J gene TRBJ2-5; 7 positions match TRBD1. Per the germline V gene, CDR1 is ENHRY and CDR2 is SYGVKD. The CDR3 is 15 amino acids. J was trimmed by 1 base and V by 3 bases; bases with no gene match: 5.

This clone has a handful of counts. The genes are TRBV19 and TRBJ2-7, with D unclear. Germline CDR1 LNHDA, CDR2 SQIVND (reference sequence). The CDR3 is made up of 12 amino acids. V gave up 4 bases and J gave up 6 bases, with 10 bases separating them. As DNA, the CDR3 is TGTGCCAGTAGTACAGGATTGAGCGAGCAGTACTTC. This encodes CASSTGLSEQYF.